The present T cell receptor beta chain was sequenced within a study of blood T cell repertoires in COVID-19. About the research overall: The samples span acute and convalescent COVID-19 from the United States, Italy and Spain. T cells, B-cell-depleted T cells, or PBMCs supplied cDNA or gDNA.

Per the study methods: Researchers report that nucleated cell counts were estimated from reference gene primer amplification. The repertoire was sequenced with immunoSEQ multiplex PCR; TCRdb's copy has only in-frame clones and lacks some. The V and J calls and the clone size are those of that table, but D and trimming were determined from the DNA. The repertoire holds over 90,000 clones, approximately 90% seen once, with about 5.5% in the top ten. The germline V gene encodes CDR1 SGHRS and CDR2 YFSETQ. Trimming took off 1 base at V and 3 bases at J, with 10 bases between the two ends. CDR3 length: 14 residues.

Sequences were obtained from peripheral blood. This chain uses TRBV5-1 with TRBJ1-2; D may be TRBD1 (6 bases). The sequence came from a man in his fifties with acute or convalescent COVID-19. The DNA for the CDR3 is TGCGCCAGCAGCTTGTCGGGGGGCGACTATGGCTACACCTTC. This sequence encodes CASSLSGGDYGYTF.